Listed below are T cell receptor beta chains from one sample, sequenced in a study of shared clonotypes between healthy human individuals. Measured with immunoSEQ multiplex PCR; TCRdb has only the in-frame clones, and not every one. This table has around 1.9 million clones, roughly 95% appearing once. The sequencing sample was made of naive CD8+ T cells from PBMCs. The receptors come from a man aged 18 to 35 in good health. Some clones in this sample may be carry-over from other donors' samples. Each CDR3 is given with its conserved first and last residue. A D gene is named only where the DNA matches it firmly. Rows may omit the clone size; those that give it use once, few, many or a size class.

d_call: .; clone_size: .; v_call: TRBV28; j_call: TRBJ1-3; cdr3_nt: TGTGCCAGCAGCACCCGCGGGGAACCTTTACTTAGCTCTGGAAACACCATATATTTT; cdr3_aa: CASSTRGEPLLSSGNTIYF
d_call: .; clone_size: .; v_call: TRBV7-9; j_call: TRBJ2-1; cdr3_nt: TGTGCCAGCAGCTCGAAGGTCGGTAACAATGAGCAGTTCTTC; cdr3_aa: CASSSKVGNNEQFF
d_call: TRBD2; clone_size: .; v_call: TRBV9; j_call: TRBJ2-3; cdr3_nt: TGTGCCAGCAGCGTTGCGGGAGCGGGGGCGGATACGCAGTATTTT; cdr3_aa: CASSVAGAGADTQYF
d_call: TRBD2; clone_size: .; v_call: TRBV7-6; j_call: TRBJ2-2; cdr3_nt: TGTGCCAGCAGGGCTGCCGGGACTAGCGACACCGGGGAGCTGTTTTTT; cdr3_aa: CASRAAGTSDTGELFF
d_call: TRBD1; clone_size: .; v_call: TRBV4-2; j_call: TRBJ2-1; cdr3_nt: TGTGCCAGCAGCCAAAGGGGACAGGGGATCAATGAGCAGTTCTTC; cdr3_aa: CASSQRGQGINEQFF
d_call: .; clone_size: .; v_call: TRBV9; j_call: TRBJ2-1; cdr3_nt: TGTGCCAGCAGCGTAGAACTAGCTGGAAATGAGCAGTTCTTC; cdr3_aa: CASSVELAGNEQFF
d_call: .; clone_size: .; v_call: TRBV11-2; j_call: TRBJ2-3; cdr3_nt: TGTGCCAGCAGCTTAGCCACCTGGTCTAGAGGGACAGATACGCAGTATTTT; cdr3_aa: CASSLATWSRGTDTQYF
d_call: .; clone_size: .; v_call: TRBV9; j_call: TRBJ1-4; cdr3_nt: TGTGCCAGCAGCACGGGGACATTTGCAACTAATGAAAAACTGTTTTTT; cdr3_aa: CASSTGTFATNEKLFF
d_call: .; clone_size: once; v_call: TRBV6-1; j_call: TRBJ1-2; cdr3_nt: TGTGCCAGCAGTGCCTACCCGGTGGGGGGCTACACCTTC; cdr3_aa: CASSAYPVGGYTF
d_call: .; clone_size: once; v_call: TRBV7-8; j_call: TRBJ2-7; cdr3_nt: TGTGCCAGCAGCTTAGGGCAAGTGGCGGAAACCTCCTACGAGCAGTACTTC; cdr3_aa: CASSLGQVAETSYEQYF
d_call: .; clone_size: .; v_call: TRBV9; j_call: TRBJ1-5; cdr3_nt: TGTGCCAGCAGCTCCGCCGGACAGATAAATCAGCCCCAGCATTTT; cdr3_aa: CASSSAGQINQPQHF
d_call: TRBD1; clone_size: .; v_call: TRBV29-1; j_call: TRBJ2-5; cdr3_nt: TGCAGCGTACGAAAGACTTACGGGACAGCCAAGGCGGAGCAGTACTTC; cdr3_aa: CSVRKTYGTAKAEQYF
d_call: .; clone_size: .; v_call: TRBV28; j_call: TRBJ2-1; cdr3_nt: TGTGCCAGCAGTTTCCCCCCCAAGCGAGGCTACAATGAGCAGTTCTTC; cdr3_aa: CASSFPPKRGYNEQFF
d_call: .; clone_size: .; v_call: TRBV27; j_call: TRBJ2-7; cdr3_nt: TGTGCCAGCCAAGGACAGTCCTACGAGCAGTACTTC; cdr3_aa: CASQGQSYEQYF
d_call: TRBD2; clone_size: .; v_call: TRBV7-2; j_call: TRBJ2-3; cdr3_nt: TGTGCCAGCAGCTTAGAGATCGGTGGACTAGCGGGCACAGATACGCAGTATTTT; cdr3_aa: CASSLEIGGLAGTDTQYF
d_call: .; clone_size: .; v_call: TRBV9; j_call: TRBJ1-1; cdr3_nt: TGTGCCAGCAGCGTAGAGGGGTATAAGAACACTGAAGCTTTCTTT; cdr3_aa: CASSVEGYKNTEAFF
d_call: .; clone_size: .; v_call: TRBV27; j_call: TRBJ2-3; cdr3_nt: TGTGCCAGCAGTTTACTCTTGGACGGGACAGATACGCAGTATTTT; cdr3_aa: CASSLLLDGTDTQYF
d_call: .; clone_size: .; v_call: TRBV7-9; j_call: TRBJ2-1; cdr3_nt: TGTGCCAGCAGCTTAGCTGTTAGCGGCACTCACAATGAGCAGTTCTTC; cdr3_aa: CASSLAVSGTHNEQFF
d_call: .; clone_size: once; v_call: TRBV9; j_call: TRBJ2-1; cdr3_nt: TGTGCCAGCAGCGGATCTCCGGGGAATGAGCAGTTCTTC; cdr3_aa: CASSGSPGNEQFF
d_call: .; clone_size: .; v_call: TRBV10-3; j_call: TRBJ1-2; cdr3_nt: TGTGCCATCACTAGGGACACAAACTATGGCTACACCTTC; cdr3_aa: CAITRDTNYGYTF
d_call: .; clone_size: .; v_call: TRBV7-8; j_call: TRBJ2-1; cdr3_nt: TGTGCCAGCTCCCACCGGACCGACTCCTACAATGAGCAGTTCTTC; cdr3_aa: CASSHRTDSYNEQFF
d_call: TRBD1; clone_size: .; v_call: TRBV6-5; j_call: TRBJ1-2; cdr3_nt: TGTGCCAGCAGTCAAGACAGGGATAGTGGCTACACCTTC; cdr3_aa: CASSQDRDSGYTF
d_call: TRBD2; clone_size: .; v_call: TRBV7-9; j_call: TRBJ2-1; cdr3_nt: TGTGCCAGCAGCCCAGGACTAGCTAAAAACAATGAGCAGTTCTTC; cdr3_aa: CASSPGLAKNNEQFF
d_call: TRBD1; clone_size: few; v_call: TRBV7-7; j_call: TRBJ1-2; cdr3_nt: TGTGCCAGCAGCCCTAGGGGGACAGGGTGTAACTATGGCTACACCTTC; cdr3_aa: CASSPRGTGCNYGYTF
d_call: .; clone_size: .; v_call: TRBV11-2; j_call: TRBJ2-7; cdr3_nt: TGTGCCAGCAGCTTAGGTTCAGGGAGCTACGAGCAGTACTTC; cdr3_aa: CASSLGSGSYEQYF
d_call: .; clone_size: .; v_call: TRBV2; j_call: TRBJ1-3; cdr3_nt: TGTGCCAGCAGTGAAGGCGGGGGTAGCTCTGGAAACACCATATATTTT; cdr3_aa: CASSEGGGSSGNTIYF
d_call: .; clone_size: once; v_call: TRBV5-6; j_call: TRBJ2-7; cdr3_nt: TGTGCCAGCAGCTTGGCCTTGCTGGGGTACGAGCAGTACTTC; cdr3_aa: CASSLALLGYEQYF
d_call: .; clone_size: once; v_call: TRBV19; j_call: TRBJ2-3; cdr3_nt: TGTGCCAGTAGGATCAGGGGACGGGCAGATACGCAGTATTTT; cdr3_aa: CASRIRGRADTQYF
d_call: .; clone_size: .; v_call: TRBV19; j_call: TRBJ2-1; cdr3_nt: TGTGCCAGTAGTATAGATTCTCGGCTAGCTAGCTGGAATGAGCAGTTCTTC; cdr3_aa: CASSIDSRLASWNEQFF
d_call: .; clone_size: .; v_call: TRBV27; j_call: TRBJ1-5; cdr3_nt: TGTGCCAGCAGTCCCGACAGAGACCAGGGCGCCGGGCCCCAGCATTTT; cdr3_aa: CASSPDRDQGAGPQHF
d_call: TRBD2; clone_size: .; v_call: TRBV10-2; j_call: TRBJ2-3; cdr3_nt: TGCGCCAGCGCGGGACTAGCGGTAACAGATACGCAGTATTTT; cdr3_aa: CASAGLAVTDTQYF
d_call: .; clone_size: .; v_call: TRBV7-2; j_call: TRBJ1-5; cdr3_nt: TGTGCCAGCAGCTTAAATTCGGGGCAGCGAAATCAGCCCCAGCATTTT; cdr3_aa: CASSLNSGQRNQPQHF
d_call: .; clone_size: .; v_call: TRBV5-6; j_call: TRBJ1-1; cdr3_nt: TGTGCCAGCAGCTTGGGGGAAAACACTGAAGCTTTCTTT; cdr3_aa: CASSLGENTEAFF
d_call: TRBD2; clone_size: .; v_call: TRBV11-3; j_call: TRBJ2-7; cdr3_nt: TGTGCCAGCAGCGCCCAACCGGGGACTAGCGGGCTCTCCTACGAGCAGTACTTC; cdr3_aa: CASSAQPGTSGLSYEQYF
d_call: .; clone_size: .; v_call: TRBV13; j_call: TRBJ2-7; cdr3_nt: TGTGCCAGCAGCTCTAACAGGGACGAGCAGTACTTC; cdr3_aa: CASSSNRDEQYF
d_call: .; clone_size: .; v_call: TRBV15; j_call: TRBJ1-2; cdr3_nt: TGTGCCACCAGCCCCCGCGGAGGGTTGGTAAACTATGGCTACACCTTC; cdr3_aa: CATSPRGGLVNYGYTF
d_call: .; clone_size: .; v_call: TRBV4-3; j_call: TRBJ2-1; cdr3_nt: TGCGCCAGCAGCGGGGGGCGCGAGAGCTCCTACAATGAGCAGTTCTTC; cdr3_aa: CASSGGRESSYNEQFF
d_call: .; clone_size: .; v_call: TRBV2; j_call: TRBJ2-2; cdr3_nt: TGTGCCAGCAGTGGTGGTAAAAGCGGCTACACCGGGGAGCTGTTTTTT; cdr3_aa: CASSGGKSGYTGELFF
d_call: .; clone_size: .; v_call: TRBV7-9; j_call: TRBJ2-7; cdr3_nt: TGTGCCAGCAGCTTTGGGGGAGCGGGCGAGCAGTACTTC; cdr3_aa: CASSFGGAGEQYF
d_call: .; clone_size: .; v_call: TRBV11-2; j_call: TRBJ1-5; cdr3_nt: TGTGCCAGCAGCTTAACGGTGGGAGGGTTTAATCAGCCCCAGCATTTT; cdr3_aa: CASSLTVGGFNQPQHF
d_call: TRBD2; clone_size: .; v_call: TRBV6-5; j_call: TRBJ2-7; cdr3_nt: TGTGCCAGCAGTTACACGGGGGGTTTGGAGCAGTACTTC; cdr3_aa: CASSYTGGLEQYF
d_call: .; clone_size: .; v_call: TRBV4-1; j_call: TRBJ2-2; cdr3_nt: TGCGCCAGCAGCCAACCGGACACGAACACCGGGGAGCTGTTTTTT; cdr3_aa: CASSQPDTNTGELFF
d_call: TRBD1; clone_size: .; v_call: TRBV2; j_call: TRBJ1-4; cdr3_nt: TGTGCCAGCAGCGACAGGGGGCGGAATGAAAAACTGTTTTTT; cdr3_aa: CASSDRGRNEKLFF
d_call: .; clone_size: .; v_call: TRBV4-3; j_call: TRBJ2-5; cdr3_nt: TGCGCCAGCAGCCAAGGGGAGGGGGCAGGAGAGACCCAGTACTTC; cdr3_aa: CASSQGEGAGETQYF
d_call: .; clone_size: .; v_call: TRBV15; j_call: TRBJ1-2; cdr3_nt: TGTGCCACCAGCAGAGATACCAGCAACTATGGCTACACCTTC; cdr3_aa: CATSRDTSNYGYTF
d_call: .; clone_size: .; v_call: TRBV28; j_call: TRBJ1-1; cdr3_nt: TGTGCCAGCAGTTTATCCCGGCACACTGAAGCTTTCTTT; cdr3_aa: CASSLSRHTEAFF